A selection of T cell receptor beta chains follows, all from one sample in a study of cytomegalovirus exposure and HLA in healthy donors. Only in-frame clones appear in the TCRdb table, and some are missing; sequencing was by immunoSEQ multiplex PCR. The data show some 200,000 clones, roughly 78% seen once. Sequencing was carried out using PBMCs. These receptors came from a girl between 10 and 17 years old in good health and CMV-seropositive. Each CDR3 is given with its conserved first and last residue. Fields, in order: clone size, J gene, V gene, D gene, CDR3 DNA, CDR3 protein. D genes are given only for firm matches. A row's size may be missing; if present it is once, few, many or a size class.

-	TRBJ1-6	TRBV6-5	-	TGTGCCAGCCGAGGTGCGTCACCCCTCCACTTT	CASRGASPLHF
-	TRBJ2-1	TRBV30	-	TGTGCCTCGCGTTTGGATGAGCAGTTCTTC	CASRLDEQFF
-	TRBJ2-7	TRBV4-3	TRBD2	TGCGCCAGCAGCCAAGATGAGGTGCGGGGGGAGCAGTACTTC	CASSQDEVRGEQYF
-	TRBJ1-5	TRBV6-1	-	TGTGCCAGCAGTTCCAACCCCGAGGGTGGTCAGCCCCAGCATTTT	CASSSNPEGGQPQHF
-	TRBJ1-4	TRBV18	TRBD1	TGTGCCAGCTCACCTACAGGGGGAACAACTAATGAAAAACTGTTTTTT	CASSPTGGTTNEKLFF
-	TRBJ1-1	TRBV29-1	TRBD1	TGCAGCGTGAAGGGACAGTCTAACACTGAAGCTTTCTTT	CSVKGQSNTEAFF
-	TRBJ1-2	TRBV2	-	TGTGCCAGCAGTGAGGGGCAGATCTATGGCTACACCTTC	CASSEGQIYGYTF
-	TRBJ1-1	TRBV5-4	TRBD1	TGTGCCAGCAGCTTGGTGGGACAGGGTTTTTTGGGCACTGAAGCTTTCTTT	CASSLVGQGFLGTEAFF
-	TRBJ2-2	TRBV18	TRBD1	TGTGCCAGCTCACCGTATGACAGGGCTGGCGGGGAGCTGTTTTTT	CASSPYDRAGGELFF
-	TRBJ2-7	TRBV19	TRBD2	TGTGCCACCCGGACTAGCGGCTCCTACGAGCAGTACTTC	CATRTSGSYEQYF
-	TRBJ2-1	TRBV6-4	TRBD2	TGTGCCAGCAGTGACGGACTAGACTACAATGAGCAGTTCTTC	CASSDGLDYNEQFF
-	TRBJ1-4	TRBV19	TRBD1	TGTGCCAGTAGCGAACAGGGGATTAATGAAAAACTGTTTTTT	CASSEQGINEKLFF
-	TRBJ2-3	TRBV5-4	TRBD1	TGTGCCAGCAGCCCCTCCCCGGGACAGGGAACGCAGTATTTT	CASSPSPGQGTQYF
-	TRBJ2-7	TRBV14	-	TGTGCCAGCAGCCAAATTAGGGGCAGCTCCTACGAGCAGTACTTC	CASSQIRGSSYEQYF
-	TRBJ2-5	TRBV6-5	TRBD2	TGTGCCAGCAGTTGGGGGACTAGCGGGCCCGAGACCCAGTACTTC	CASSWGTSGPETQYF
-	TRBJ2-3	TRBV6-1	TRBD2	TGTGCCAGCAGTGAAGGGCGGGGGGATACAGATACGCAGTATTTT	CASSEGRGDTDTQYF
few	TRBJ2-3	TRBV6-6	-	TGTGCCAGCAGTCCCGGGGGAACCTACACAGATACGCAGTATTTT	CASSPGGTYTDTQYF
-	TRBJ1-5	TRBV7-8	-	TGTGCCAGCAGCTTAGCACGTGTGGGTTCGGGTCAGCCCCAGCATTTT	CASSLARVGSGQPQHF
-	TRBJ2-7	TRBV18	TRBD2	TGTGCCAGCTCACCAGCAGCGGGGGAATCCTACGAGCAGTACTTC	CASSPAAGESYEQYF
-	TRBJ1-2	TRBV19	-	TGTGCCAGTAGTATGAGGGACACCCCAGGCTATGGCTACACCTTC	CASSMRDTPGYGYTF
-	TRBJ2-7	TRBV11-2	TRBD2	TGTGCCAGCAGCTTAATAACTAGCGGGGACTACGAGCAGTGCTTC	CASSLITSGDYEQCF
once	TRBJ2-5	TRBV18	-	TGTGCCAGCTCACCACCGGGGCGGGATAAAGAGACCCAGTACTTC	CASSPPGRDKETQYF
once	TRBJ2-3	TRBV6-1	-	TGTGCCAGCAGTGAGGTTCCGGGGGATACGCAGTATTTT	CASSEVPGDTQYF
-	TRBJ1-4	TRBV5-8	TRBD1	TGTGCCAGCAGCTCAGGACAGGGAGCAACTAATGAAAAACTGTTTTTT	CASSSGQGATNEKLFF
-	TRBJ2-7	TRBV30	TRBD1	TGTGCCTGGAGCTGGGACAGGGCCTCCTACGAGCAGTACTTC	CAWSWDRASYEQYF
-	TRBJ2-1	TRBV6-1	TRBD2	TGTGCCAGCAATCCTAGCGGGGCACCTTACAATGAGCAGTTCTTC	CASNPSGAPYNEQFF
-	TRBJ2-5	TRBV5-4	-	TGTGCCAGCAGCCCGCCGGGGGAGACCCAGTACTTC	CASSPPGETQYF
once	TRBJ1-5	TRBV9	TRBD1	TGTGCCAGCAGCGTAGATACAGGGGATCAGCCCCAGCATTTT	CASSVDTGDQPQHF